This T cell receptor beta chain is drawn from a study of cytomegalovirus exposure and HLA in healthy donors. Study-wide points: Some V segments, TRBV6-2 and TRBV6-3 among them, were indistinguishable and were therefore excluded. It was assumed in the presence/absence analyses that sequencing depth was roughly uniform across donors. TCR beta chains numbering under 200 were designated cytomegalovirus-associated. Some highly shared sequence variants likely arose as a pipeline artifact.

The CDR3 runs to 16 residues. The germline V gene has CDR1 MNHEY and CDR2 SMNVEV (reference sequence). V was clipped by 2 bases and J by 5 bases, with 15 bases between them. 13 Jbeta primers and 60 Vbeta primers were used for the PCR. Sequenced by immunoSEQ multiplex PCR; TCRdb stores in-frame clones only, minus some. The sample holds about 190,000 clones; 60% to 85% are singletons and the top ten take around 1.6%. Points on this clone: Its target is not known.

The sample was PBMCs. This TCR derives from a young woman in good health and CMV-seronegative. This chain connects TRBV27 to TRBJ2-2, with D perhaps TRBD1 (6 bases). CDR3 residues: CASSLPGAVETGELFF. CDR3 nucleotide sequence: TGTGCCAGCAGTTTACCAGGGGCGGTAGAAACCGGGGAGCTGTTTTTT.